A selection of T cell receptor beta chains follows, all from one sample in a study of T cells in Graves' hyperthyroidism and ophthalmopathy. TCRdb redid the calling of the multiplex PCR reads with MiXCR, one entry per CDR3 protein. The sample includes about 600,000 distinct CDR3 sequences, 16% of them seen just once. Sequenced sample: blood. The receptors here all came from a woman aged 40 to 50 with Graves' ophthalmopathy. Both conserved end residues are part of each CDR3. A D gene is named only where the DNA matches it firmly. Rows give clone size only sometimes, using once, few, many, or a class for an expanded clone.

D gene	CDR3 length	clone size	V gene	J gene	CDR3 DNA	CDR3 protein
TRBD2	13	many	TRBV6-1	TRBJ2-3	TGTGCCAGCAGTGAGACTAGCGCAGATACGCAGTATTTT	CASSETSADTQYF
.	14	many	TRBV5-6	TRBJ2-7	TGTGCCAGCAGCTTGCAGGCCCGCTTGGGGGAGCAGTACTTC	CASSLQARLGEQYF
.	13	.	TRBV20-1	TRBJ2-5	TGCAGTGCTCACCGCGACAGTAAAGAGACCCAGTACTTC	CSAHRDSKETQYF
.	13	.	TRBV20-1	TRBJ1-1	TGCAGTGCTAGCGAAGGACTTTTGGCTGAAGCTTTCTTT	CSASEGLLAEAFF
.	17	.	TRBV9	TRBJ2-2	TGTGCCAGCAGCGTGACGGCTAAAAGAGCGAGCCCCGGGGAGCTGTTTTTT	CASSVTAKRASPGELFF
.	14	many	TRBV28	TRBJ2-3	TGTGCCAGCGCCGTGGGGGGGCCCACAGATACGCAGTATTTT	CASAVGGPTDTQYF
.	14	.	TRBV6-2/TRBV6-3	TRBJ1-5	TGTGCCAGCAGGGCTTCCGGGCGCCTATGGCCCCAGCATTTT	CASRASGRLWPQHF
.	13	.	TRBV9	TRBJ2-1	TGTGCCAGCAGCGCACGACTATACAATGAGCAGTTCTTC	CASSARLYNEQFF
.	13	many	TRBV20-1	TRBJ2-7	TGCAGTGCTAGGGGGCAGGCGGACTTCGAGCAGTACTTC	CSARGQADFEQYF
.	15	many	TRBV11-2	TRBJ2-3	TGTGCCAGCAGCTTAGACGGATTTAGCACAGATACGCAGTATTTT	CASSLDGFSTDTQYF
.	14	many	TRBV18	TRBJ1-1	TGTGCCAGCTCACCTGACATGGCGAACACTGAAGCTTTCTTT	CASSPDMANTEAFF
TRBD2	17	many	TRBV30	TRBJ2-7	TGTGCCTGGAGTGTACGTGGGACTAGCGGGTTCACCTACGAGCAGTACTTC	CAWSVRGTSGFTYEQYF
.	13	many	TRBV20-1	TRBJ1-1	TGCAGTGCTAGGGGACTAGGGAACACTGAAGCTTTCTTT	CSARGLGNTEAFF
.	15	few	TRBV11-2	TRBJ2-2	TGTGCCAGCAGCTTAGCCAGGGGAATCACCGGGGAGCTGTTTTTT	CASSLARGITGELFF
.	12	.	TRBV19	TRBJ1-5	TGTGCCAGTAGTAACAGGGATCAGCCCCAGCATTTT	CASSNRDQPQHF
.	18	many	TRBV5-1	TRBJ2-2	TGCGCCAGCAGCTACCTAGCACCTTCGCGGGGGAACACCGGGGAGCTGTTTTTT	CASSYLAPSRGNTGELFF
.	14	.	TRBV5-1	TRBJ2-1	TGCGCCAGCAGCTACAGGGAAACCTACAATGAGCAGTTCTTC	CASSYRETYNEQFF
TRBD2	15	.	TRBV7-8	TRBJ2-3	TGTGCCAGCAGCTACTCTAGCGGGAGCGCAGATACGCAGTATTTT	CASSYSSGSADTQYF
.	17	few	TRBV7-8	TRBJ2-5	TGTGCCAGCAGCCTTCTAGGGGGGATTTATGGGGAAGAGACCCAGTACTTC	CASSLLGGIYGEETQYF
.	15	.	TRBV6-2/TRBV6-3	TRBJ1-5	TGTGCCAGCAGTTCCTACGAGGGGAGAAATCAGCCCCAGCATTTT	CASSSYEGRNQPQHF